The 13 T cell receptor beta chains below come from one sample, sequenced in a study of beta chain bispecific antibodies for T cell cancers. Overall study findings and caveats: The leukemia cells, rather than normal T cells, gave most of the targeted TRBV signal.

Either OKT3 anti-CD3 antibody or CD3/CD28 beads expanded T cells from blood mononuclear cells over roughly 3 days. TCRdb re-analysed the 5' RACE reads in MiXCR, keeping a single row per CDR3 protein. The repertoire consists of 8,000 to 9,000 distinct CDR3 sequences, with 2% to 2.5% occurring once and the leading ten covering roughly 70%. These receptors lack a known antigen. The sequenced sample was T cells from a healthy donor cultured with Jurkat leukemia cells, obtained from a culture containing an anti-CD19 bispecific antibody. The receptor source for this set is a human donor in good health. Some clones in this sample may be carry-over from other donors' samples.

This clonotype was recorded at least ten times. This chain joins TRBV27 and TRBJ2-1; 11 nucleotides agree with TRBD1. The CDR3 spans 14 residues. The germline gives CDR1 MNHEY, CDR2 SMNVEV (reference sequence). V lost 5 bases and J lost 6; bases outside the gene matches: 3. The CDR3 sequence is CASSPGTGGNEQFF. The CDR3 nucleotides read TGTGCCAGCAGTCCCGGGACAGGGGGCAATGAGCAGTTCTTC.

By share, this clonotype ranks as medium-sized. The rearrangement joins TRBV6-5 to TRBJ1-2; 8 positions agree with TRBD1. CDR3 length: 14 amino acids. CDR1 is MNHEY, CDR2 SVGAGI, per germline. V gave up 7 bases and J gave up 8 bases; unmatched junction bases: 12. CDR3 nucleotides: TGTGCCAGCACCCAGGGGGCCTCGTTAAAAGGCTACACCTTC. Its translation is CASTQGASLKGYTF.

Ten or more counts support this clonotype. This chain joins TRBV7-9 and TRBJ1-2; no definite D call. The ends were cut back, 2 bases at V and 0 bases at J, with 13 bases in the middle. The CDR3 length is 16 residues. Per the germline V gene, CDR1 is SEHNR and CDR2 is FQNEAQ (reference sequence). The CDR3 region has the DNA TGTGCCAGCAGCTTACCGGCAGCGGCCTCTAACTATGGCTACACCTTC. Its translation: CASSLPAAASNYGYTF. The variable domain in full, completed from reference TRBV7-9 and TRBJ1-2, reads DTGVSQNPRHKITKRGQNVTFRCDPISEHNRLYWYRQTLGQGPEFLTYFQNEAQLEKSRLLSDRFSAERPKGSFSTLEIQRTEQGDSAMYLCASSLPAAASNYGYTFGSGTRLTVV.

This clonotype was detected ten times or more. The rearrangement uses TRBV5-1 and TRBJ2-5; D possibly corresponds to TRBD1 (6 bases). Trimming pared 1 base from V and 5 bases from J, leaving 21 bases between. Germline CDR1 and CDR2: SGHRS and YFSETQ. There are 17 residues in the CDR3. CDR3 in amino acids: CASSLTTYREREETQYF. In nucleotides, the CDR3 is TGCGCCAGCAGCTTGACCACCTACAGGGAAAGGGAGGAGACCCAGTACTTC.

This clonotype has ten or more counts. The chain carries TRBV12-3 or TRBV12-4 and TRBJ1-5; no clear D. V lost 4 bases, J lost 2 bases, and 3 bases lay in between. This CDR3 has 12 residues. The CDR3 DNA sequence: TGTGCCAGCAGTTGGGGCAATCAGCCCCAGCATTTT. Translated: CASSWGNQPQHF.

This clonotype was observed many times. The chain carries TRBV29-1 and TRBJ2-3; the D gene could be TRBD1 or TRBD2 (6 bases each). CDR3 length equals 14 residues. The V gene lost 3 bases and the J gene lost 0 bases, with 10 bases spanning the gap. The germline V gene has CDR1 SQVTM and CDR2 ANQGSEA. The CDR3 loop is CSVERGDSTDTQYF. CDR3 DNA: TGCAGCGTTGAGAGGGGGGACAGCACAGATACGCAGTATTTT.

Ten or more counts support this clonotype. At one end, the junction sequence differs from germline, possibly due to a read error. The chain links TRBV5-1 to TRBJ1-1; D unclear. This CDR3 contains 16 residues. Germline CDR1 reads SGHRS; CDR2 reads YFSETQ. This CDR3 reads CASSFRFFGENIEAFF. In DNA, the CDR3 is TGCGCCAGCAGCTTCCGGTTCTTCGGGGAAAACATTGAAGCTTTCTTT. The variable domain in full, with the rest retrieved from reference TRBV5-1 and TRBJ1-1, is KAGVTQTPRYLIKTRGQQVTLSCSPISGHRSVSWYQQTPGQGLQFLFEYFSETQRNKGNFPGRFSGRQFSNSRSEMNVSTLELGDSALYLCASSFRFFGENIEAFFGQGTRLTVV.

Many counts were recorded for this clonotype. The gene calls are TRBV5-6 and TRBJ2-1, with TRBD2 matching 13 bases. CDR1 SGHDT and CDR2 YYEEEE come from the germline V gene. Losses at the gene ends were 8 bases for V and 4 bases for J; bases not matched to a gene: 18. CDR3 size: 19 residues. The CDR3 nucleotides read TGTGCCAGTCCCCAAACCCCGGGACTAGCGGGGAAGATATACAATGAGCAGTTCTTC. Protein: CASPQTPGLAGKIYNEQFF.

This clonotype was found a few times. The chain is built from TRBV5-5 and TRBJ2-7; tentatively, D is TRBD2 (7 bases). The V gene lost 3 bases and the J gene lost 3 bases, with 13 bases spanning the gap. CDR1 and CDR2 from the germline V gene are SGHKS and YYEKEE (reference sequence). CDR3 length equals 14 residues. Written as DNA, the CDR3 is TGTGCCAGCAGCTGGGGAGGGGGGGGCTACGAGCAGTACTTC. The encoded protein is CASSWGGGGYEQYF.

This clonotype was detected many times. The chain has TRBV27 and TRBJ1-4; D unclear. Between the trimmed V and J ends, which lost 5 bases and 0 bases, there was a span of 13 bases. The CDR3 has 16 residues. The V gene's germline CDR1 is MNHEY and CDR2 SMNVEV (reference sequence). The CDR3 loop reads CASSPRSVPTNEKLFF. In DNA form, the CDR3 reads TGTGCCAGCAGTCCCAGGAGCGTTCCAACTAATGAAAAACTGTTTTTT. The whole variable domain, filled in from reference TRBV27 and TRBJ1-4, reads EAQVTQNPRYLITVTGKKLTVTCSQNMNHEYMSWYRQDPGLGLRQIYYSMNVEVTDKGDVPEGYKVSRKEKRNFPLILESPSPNQTSLYFCASSPRSVPTNEKLFFGSGTQLSVL.

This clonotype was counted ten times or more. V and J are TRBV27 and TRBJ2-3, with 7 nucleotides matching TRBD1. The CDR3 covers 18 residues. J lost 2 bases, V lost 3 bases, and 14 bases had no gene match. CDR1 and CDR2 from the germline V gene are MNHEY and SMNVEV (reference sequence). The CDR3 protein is CASSFRGTADSYTDTQYF. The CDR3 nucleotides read TGTGCCAGCAGTTTTCGTGGGACAGCGGATTCGTACACAGATACGCAGTATTTT.

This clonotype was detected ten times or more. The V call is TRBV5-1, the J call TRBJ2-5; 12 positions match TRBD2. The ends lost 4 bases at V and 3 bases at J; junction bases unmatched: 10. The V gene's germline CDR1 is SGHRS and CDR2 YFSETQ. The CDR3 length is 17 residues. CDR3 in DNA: TGCGCCAGCAGCAAGCTACCCCCTAGCGGGGGGGAAGAGACCCAGTACTTC. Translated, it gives CASSKLPPSGGEETQYF. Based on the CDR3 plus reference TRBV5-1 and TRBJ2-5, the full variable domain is KAGVTQTPRYLIKTRGQQVTLSCSPISGHRSVSWYQQTPGQGLQFLFEYFSETQRNKGNFPGRFSGRQFSNSRSEMNVSTLELGDSALYLCASSKLPPSGGEETQYFGPGTRLLVL.

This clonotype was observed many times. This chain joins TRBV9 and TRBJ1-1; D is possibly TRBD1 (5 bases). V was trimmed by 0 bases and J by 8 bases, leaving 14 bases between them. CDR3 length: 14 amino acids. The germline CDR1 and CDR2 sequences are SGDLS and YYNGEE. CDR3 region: CASSVGAGVEEAFF. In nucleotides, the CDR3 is TGTGCCAGCAGCGTAGGAGCGGGGGTCGAAGAAGCTTTCTTT.